These 26 T cell receptor beta chains originate from one sample sequenced in a study of blood T cell repertoires in COVID-19. Sequencing was performed with immunoSEQ multiplex PCR; in TCRdb, only in-frame clones are kept and a portion is missing. The table records some 70,000 clones, more than 75% of them present only once. The specimen was peripheral blood. All receptors come from a man aged 45-65 years with active COVID-19.

The J gene is TRBJ2-1, the V gene TRBV7-2; D gene unclear. The germline V gene encodes CDR1 SGHTA and CDR2 FQGNSA. V shed 2 bases and J shed 9 bases, with 14 bases lying between them. CDR3 length equals 14 residues. The CDR3 DNA sequence: TGTGCCAGCAGCTTATCGAACGTTCGAGGTGAGCAGTTCTTC. Translating gives CASSLSNVRGEQFF.

The CDR3 loop reads CAWNFDSYEQYF. CDR3 bases: TGTGCCTGGAACTTCGACAGCTACGAGCAGTACTTC. The rearrangement joins TRBV30 to TRBJ2-7; a possible D gene is TRBD1 (5 bases). Between the trimmed V and J ends, which lost 4 bases and 3 bases, there was a span of 10 bases. This CDR3 spans 12 amino acids. Looked up from germline, CDR1 is GTSNPN and CDR2 is SVGIG (reference sequence). Complete variable domain (other parts from reference TRBV30 and TRBJ2-7): SQTIHQWPATLVQPVGSPLSLECTVEGTSNPNLYWYRQAAGRGLQLLFYSVGIGQISSEVPQNLSASRPQDRQFILSSKKLLLSDSGFYLCAWNFDSYEQYFGPGTRLTVT.

The chain employs TRBV5-6 and TRBJ2-7, with D perhaps TRBD1 (5 bases). The V gene lost 4 bases and the J gene lost 6 bases, with 14 bases spanning the gap. The CDR3 runs 13 residues. Germline V gene sequence: CDR1 SGHDT, CDR2 YYEEEE. CDR3 bases: TGTGCCAGCAGCGGGGCTTGGCCCCCCGAGCAGTACTTC. The encoded protein is CASSGAWPPEQYF.

This rearrangement joins TRBV18 to TRBJ2-7, with TRBD1 matching 8 bases. With 2 bases clipped from V and 5 bases from J, the junction kept 5 bases outside the gene matches. Germline CDR1 is KGHSH and CDR2 is LQKENI. The CDR3 has 14 residues. In nucleotides, the CDR3 is TGTGCCAGCTCACCAGCGGACAGGGAGGACGAGCAGTACTTC. This gives the protein CASSPADREDEQYF.

The V call is TRBV9, the J call TRBJ1-2, with D maybe TRBD1 (6 bases). CDR1 and CDR2 from the germline V gene are SGDLS and YYNGEE. V was cut by 3 bases and J by 2 bases, with 17 bases left in between. The CDR3 is 16 residues long. The CDR3 DNA reads as TGTGCCAGCAGCGAGGCCCGGGGGGGCACGAACTATGGCTACACCTTC. Translation: CASSEARGGTNYGYTF.

The chain is built from TRBV5-4 and TRBJ1-2, with a weak D call TRBD1 (5 bases). This CDR3 spans 13 amino acids. Trimming left V 4 bases short and J 0 bases short, with 7 bases between. The germline CDR1 and CDR2 sequences are SGHNT and YYREEE (reference sequence). As DNA, the CDR3 is TGTGCCAGCAGCATGGACACTAACTATGGCTACACCTTC. It codes for CASSMDTNYGYTF.

V is TRBV27 and J is TRBJ2-7; D possibly corresponds to TRBD2 (7 bases). This CDR3 has 13 residues. V lost 8 bases, J lost 4 bases, and 15 bases lay in between. Germline assignment: CDR1 MNHEY and CDR2 SMNVEV (reference sequence). CDR3 coding DNA: TGTGCCAGCTCGGGGGGCGGTCCTTACGAGCAGTACTTC. Its protein product is CASSGGGPYEQYF.

This chain joins TRBV7-3 and TRBJ2-7; 10 positions match TRBD1. The germline CDR1 and CDR2 sequences are SGHTA and FQGTGA. The CDR3 loop spans 14 amino acids. V lost 2 bases and J lost 2; bases outside the gene matches: 0. The CDR3, as DNA: TGTGCCAGCAGCTTAGGACAGGGGGCCTACGAGCAGTACTTC. The encoded protein is CASSLGQGAYEQYF. The whole variable domain, filled in from reference TRBV7-3 and TRBJ2-7, reads GAGVSQTPSNKVTEKGKYVELRCDPISGHTALYWYRQSLGQGPEFLIYFQGTGAADDSGLPNDRFFAVRPEGSVSTLKIQRTERGDSAVYLCASSLGQGAYEQYFGPGTRLTVT.

This chain uses TRBV19 with TRBJ1-5; D gene unclear. V was shortened by 1 base and J by 1 base, with 8 bases between the two germline ends. Germline loops: CDR1 LNHDA, CDR2 SQIVND (reference sequence). The CDR3 runs 15 residues. The CDR3 DNA sequence: TGTGCCAGTAGTATAGCGGAGGGAAGCAATCAGCCCCAGCATTTT. Residues: CASSIAEGSNQPQHF.

The chain uses TRBV9 and TRBJ1-1; 8 nucleotides align to TRBD1. After removal of 3 bases from V and 5 bases from J, the junction contained 6 bases not matched to a gene. Germline V gives CDR1 SGDLS, CDR2 YYNGEE. The CDR3 has 14 amino acids. CDR3: CASSAQQGETEAFF. The DNA of the CDR3 is TGTGCCAGCAGCGCTCAACAGGGGGAAACTGAAGCTTTCTTT.

This chain joins TRBV6-5 and TRBJ2-3; D is possibly TRBD1 (6 bases). V was pared by 5 bases and J by 4 bases, with 16 bases between. The CDR3 is 15 residues long. Germline CDR1 MNHEY, CDR2 SVGAGI. CDR3 protein: CASSSNRVSADTQYF. Here the CDR3 DNA reads TGTGCCAGCAGTAGCAACAGGGTCAGCGCAGATACGCAGTATTTT.

The chain is built from TRBV10-3 and TRBJ1-3; D call uncertain. The ends were cut back, 10 bases at V and 0 bases at J, with 13 bases in the middle. The CDR3 runs 14 residues. Germline CDR1 and CDR2: ENHRY and SYGVKD. The CDR3 bases are TGTGCCAACGGGTGGAGGAACTCTGGAAACACCATATATTTT. It codes for CANGWRNSGNTIYF.

The chain has TRBV9 and TRBJ1-1; 8 nucleotides line up with TRBD1. V shed 5 bases and J 3 bases; nucleotides not matched to a gene: 9. The CDR3 length is 15 residues. Germline assignment: CDR1 SGDLS and CDR2 YYNGEE. The CDR3 spells CASRPTQTGDTEAFF. The CDR3 DNA follows: TGTGCCAGCAGACCCACCCAGACAGGGGACACTGAAGCTTTCTTT.

The gene calls are TRBV20-1 and TRBJ1-1, with 7 bases identical to TRBD1. With 2 bases clipped from V and 11 bases from J, the junction kept 5 bases outside the gene matches. The CDR3 totals 11 residues. The germline V gene has CDR1 DFQATT and CDR2 SNEGSKA (reference sequence). CDR3: CSARTATGAFF. CDR3 in DNA: TGCAGTGCTAGAACCGCGACAGGGGCTTTCTTT.

The gene calls are TRBV19 and TRBJ2-7; TRBD1 aligns across 11 bases. Trimming took 5 bases from V and 0 from J; bases not matched to a gene: 9. The CDR3 consists of 17 residues. Germline V gene sequence: CDR1 LNHDA, CDR2 SQIVND (reference sequence). The CDR3 bases are TGTGCCAGTAGTCTTCAAGGACAGGGGGCCACCTCCTACGAGCAGTACTTC. This gives the protein CASSLQGQGATSYEQYF.

This chain joins TRBV6-5 and TRBJ2-6; D call uncertain. CDR1 and CDR2 from the germline V gene are MNHEY and SVGAGI. The germline V and J ends were trimmed by 10 bases and 0 bases, with 10 bases remaining between them. The CDR3 consists of 14 residues. The CDR3 DNA is TGTGCCACCACTCGGAGCTCTGGGGCCAACGTCCTGACTTTC. Translation: CATTRSSGANVLTF.

The DNA for the CDR3 is TGTGCCAGCAGTCCCCTCGTTGTCGGAACTAATGAAAAACTGTTTTTT. Translating gives CASSPLVVGTNEKLFF. The rearrangement links TRBV27 to TRBJ1-4; no clear D. CDR1 is MNHEY, CDR2 SMNVEV, per germline (reference sequence). The CDR3 loop spans 16 amino acids. Trimming pared 5 bases from V and 1 base from J, leaving 14 bases between. The full variable domain, with the rest looked up from reference TRBV27 and TRBJ1-4, is EAQVTQNPRYLITVTGKKLTVTCSQNMNHEYMSWYRQDPGLGLRQIYYSMNVEVTDKGDVPEGYKVSRKEKRNFPLILESPSPNQTSLYFCASSPLVVGTNEKLFFGSGTQLSVL.

V usage is TRBV9 and J usage is TRBJ1-6; D not resolved. Germline CDR1 reads SGDLS; CDR2 reads YYNGEE. The CDR3 covers 14 residues. Trimming left V 0 bases short and J 7 bases short, with 8 bases between. CDR3 amino acids: CASSVVAENSPLHF. CDR3 sequence (DNA): TGTGCCAGCAGCGTAGTGGCGGAGAATTCACCCCTCCACTTT.

The rearrangement uses TRBV19 and TRBJ1-1, with 7 bases that match TRBD1. The germline gives CDR1 LNHDA, CDR2 SQIVND (reference sequence). The CDR3 runs 16 residues. Germline trimming cut 7 bases from V and 3 bases from J; bases unmatched to any gene: 14. The DNA of the CDR3 is TGTGCCAGTACTGAATTGTGGACAGGCCTGGACACTGAAGCTTTCTTT. Amino acids: CASTELWTGLDTEAFF.

The rearrangement joins TRBV5-4 to TRBJ2-3, with D uncertain. The length of the CDR3 is 15 residues. Germline CDR1 and CDR2: SGHNT and YYREEE (reference sequence). The V gene lost 4 bases and the J gene lost 4 bases, with 16 bases spanning the gap. CDR3 in DNA: TGTGCCAGCAGCCACCCTGCAGATACAGCAGATACGCAGTATTTT. It yields the protein CASSHPADTADTQYF.

This chain connects TRBV27 to TRBJ2-7, with TRBD1 matching over 7 bases. The CDR3 has 15 amino acids. The germline CDR1 and CDR2 sequences are MNHEY and SMNVEV (reference sequence). V was pared by 4 bases and J by 2 bases, with 8 bases of the junction left unmatched. As DNA, the CDR3 is TGTGCCAGCAGTTCAACCGGGACAGCCACCTACGAGCAGTACTTC. Translation: CASSSTGTATYEQYF.

The J gene is TRBJ2-5, the V gene TRBV28; 8 bases line up with TRBD2. The junction had 18 bases not matched to a gene; V was cut back by 7 bases and J by 5 bases. Germline V gene lookup returns CDR1 MDHEN and CDR2 SYDVKM. There are 17 residues in the CDR3. The chain's CDR3 is CASKKADTLAALETQYF. Written as DNA, the CDR3 is TGTGCCAGCAAAAAGGCAGATACACTAGCGGCCCTCGAGACCCAGTACTTC.

This clone occurred once. The chain links TRBV6-5 to TRBJ2-1; 7 nucleotides line up with TRBD2. The V gene end was trimmed by 6 bases and the J gene end by 3 bases; junction bases not matched to a gene: 2. Germline V gene sequence: CDR1 MNHEY, CDR2 SVGAGI. The CDR3 totals 13 residues. CDR3 amino acids: CASSRDYYNEQFF. CDR3 sequence (DNA): TGTGCCAGCAGCCGGGACTACTACAATGAGCAGTTCTTC.

CDR3 sequence (DNA): TGTGCCAGCAGCTTATCAGGGGGCAATCAGCCCCAGCATTTT. This gives the protein CASSLSGGNQPQHF. The chain has TRBV7-2 and TRBJ1-5; the D gene is possibly TRBD1 (6 bases). The CDR3 has 14 amino acids. V lost 2 bases to trimming and J lost 2 bases, with 7 bases between them. Germline-derived CDR1 and CDR2 are SGHTA and FQGNSA.

The chain is built from TRBV4-1 and TRBJ2-1, with a weak D call TRBD1 (6 bases). Looked up from germline, CDR1 is MGHRA and CDR2 is YSYEKL. V lost 4 bases, J lost 3 bases, and 19 bases lay in between. The CDR3 is made up of 17 amino acids. This CDR3 reads CASSPIFRGKNYNEQFF. Written as DNA, the CDR3 is TGCGCCAGCAGCCCCATCTTTAGGGGGAAGAACTACAATGAGCAGTTCTTC.

This sequence joins TRBV7-9 and TRBJ2-5; 7 bases line up with TRBD1. The V segment lost 5 bases and the J segment 2 bases; nucleotides outside the gene matches: 8. Germline-derived CDR1 and CDR2 are SEHNR and FQNEAQ (reference sequence). The CDR3 length is 15 residues. As DNA, the CDR3 is TGTGCCAGCAGCGGTACCGGGACAGTGCAAGAGACCCAGTACTTC. This encodes CASSGTGTVQETQYF.